Listed below are T cell receptor beta chains from one sample, sequenced in a study of beta chain features in type 1 diabetes. TCRdb's table, derived via immunoSEQ multiplex PCR, lists solely in-frame clones and lacks some. The data hold 860,000 or so clones, with about 17% observed a single time. The sample was naive CD4+ T cells from blood. All receptors come from a woman aged 18-30 years in good health. The CDR3 runs from the conserved cysteine through the conserved F or W. D genes are given only for firm matches. Clone size, where shown, is once, few, many, or a class for clones that have expanded.

TRBV7-2,TRBD1,-,TRBJ1-2,TGTGCCAGCAGCTTGACCAAACTCCGACAGGGTCTAAACTATGGCTACACCTTC,CASSLTKLRQGLNYGYTF
TRBV5-1,-,-,TRBJ1-1,TGCGCCAGCAGCTTGGCGGCGGGAATGAACACTGAAGCTTTCTTT,CASSLAAGMNTEAFF
TRBV10-3,-,-,TRBJ1-5,TGTGCCATCAGCAACGGAGGGATCGGCAATCAGCCCCAGCATTTT,CAISNGGIGNQPQHF
TRBV2,-,few,TRBJ1-5,TGTGCCAGCAACCAACGTCCGGGAGGTCAGCCCCAGCATTTT,CASNQRPGGQPQHF
TRBV28,-,few,TRBJ1-2,TGTGCCAGCAGTCCTCGAGGATATGGCTACACCTTC,CASSPRGYGYTF
TRBV18,TRBD1,few,TRBJ2-1,TGTGCCAGCTCACCAAGGGGGCTTTCCTACAATGAGCAGTTCTTC,CASSPRGLSYNEQFF
TRBV29-1,-,few,TRBJ2-1,TGCAGCGTTGTCTTTAGCTCCTACAATGAGCAGTTCTTC,CSVVFSSYNEQFF
TRBV28,-,few,TRBJ2-1,TGTGCCAGCAGTTTTGTAGTTTCCAATGAGCAGTTCTTC,CASSFVVSNEQFF
TRBV7-3,-,-,TRBJ2-3,TGTGCCAGCAGCTTTGGGTACTCATCCACAGATACGCAGTATTTT,CASSFGYSSTDTQYF
TRBV4-3,TRBD2,-,TRBJ2-1,TGCGCCAGCAGCCCACTAGCGGGTGGGAAATACAATGAGCAGTTCTTC,CASSPLAGGKYNEQFF
TRBV4-3,TRBD1,few,TRBJ2-2,TGCGCCAGCAGCGGGACAGCAATAAACACCGGGGAGCTGTTTTTT,CASSGTAINTGELFF
TRBV6-1,-,-,TRBJ2-1,TGTGCCAGCAGTGAATTTAAGGAGGCAGCTTACAATGAGCAGTTCTTC,CASSEFKEAAYNEQFF
TRBV10-3,TRBD2,-,TRBJ2-7,TGTGCCACGGGGGGGGACTACGAGCAGTACTTC,CATGGDYEQYF
TRBV20-1,-,-,TRBJ2-3,TGCAGTGCTAGACGGGTAGATACGCAGTATTTT,CSARRVDTQYF
TRBV29-1,TRBD1,-,TRBJ2-2,TGCAGCGGCCGGGACAGGGACTACAACGGGGAGCTGTTTTTT,CSGRDRDYNGELFF
TRBV29-1,-,-,TRBJ1-1,TGCAGCGCCAGAGGCTGGGGACGCCTGAGGGGTACTGAAGCTTTCTTT,CSARGWGRLRGTEAFF
TRBV6-6,-,-,TRBJ2-7,TGTGCCAGCTTCGCCAAACCCTACGAGCAGTACTTC,CASFAKPYEQYF